Included here is one TCR beta chain sequence, with context. Its target is unknown. Researchers ran the PCR with 60 Vbeta and 13 Jbeta primers. Measured with immunoSEQ multiplex PCR; TCRdb has only the in-frame clones, and not every one. Here the sample spans around 83,000 clones, around 80% being singletons. This CDR3 is built from 15 residues. CDR1 is SGHVS and CDR2 is FNYEAQ in the germline V gene. Losses at the gene ends were 2 bases for V and 0 bases for J; bases not matched to a gene: 2. This record comes from a study of cytomegalovirus exposure and HLA in healthy donors. Study-wide results and limits: Previously analyzed data showed that most TCR beta V segments were productive at a frequency of about 90% or about 30%.

Sequences were obtained from PBMCs. J is TRBJ2-7 and V is TRBV7-6; 9 positions match TRBD2. The origin of this receptor is a male donor in good health and CMV-seropositive. This CDR3 is CASSLQREDSYEQYF. The CDR3 DNA reads as TGTGCCAGCAGCTTACAGCGGGAGGACTCCTACGAGCAGTACTTC.